This T cell receptor beta chain originates from a study of regulatory and conventional T cells in RAG deficiency. Conventional CD4+ T cells were sorted from blood as CD25-low CD127-high cells. Data came from immunoSEQ multiplex PCR; TCRdb stores just in-frame clones and leaves some out. The sample includes about 24,000 clones, around 96% of them seen just once. V shed 5 bases and J 7 bases; nucleotides not matched to a gene: 13. There are 17 residues in the CDR3. Germline V gives CDR1 SGHTA, CDR2 FQGNSA. Of note for this clone: Its antigen is unidentified.

Study-wide results and limits: Control T-cell subsets had markedly higher Shannon entropy and lower Simpson indices than RAG-deficient patients. In Omenn syndrome, sorted "Tregs" may be peripherally activated cells. Compared with controls, unique Treg TCR beta sequences dropped roughly 96-fold in Omenn syndrome and CID/AS. Omenn patients showed >80% Treg-Tconv overlap and shorter CDR3 lengths.

These data were also reused for a study on regulatory T cells. As that study records: The primer mix had 52 TRBV and 13 TRBJ primers.

The sequence was obtained from a human donor in good health. The sequenced sample was CD25- CD4+ T cells sorted from blood. V gene TRBV7-2 combines with J gene TRBJ1-4; 10 nucleotides agree with TRBD1. The CDR3 here is CASSGTGALDVGEKLFF. In DNA form, the CDR3 reads TGTGCCAGCAGCGGGACAGGGGCCCTAGACGTGGGTGAAAAACTGTTTTTT.